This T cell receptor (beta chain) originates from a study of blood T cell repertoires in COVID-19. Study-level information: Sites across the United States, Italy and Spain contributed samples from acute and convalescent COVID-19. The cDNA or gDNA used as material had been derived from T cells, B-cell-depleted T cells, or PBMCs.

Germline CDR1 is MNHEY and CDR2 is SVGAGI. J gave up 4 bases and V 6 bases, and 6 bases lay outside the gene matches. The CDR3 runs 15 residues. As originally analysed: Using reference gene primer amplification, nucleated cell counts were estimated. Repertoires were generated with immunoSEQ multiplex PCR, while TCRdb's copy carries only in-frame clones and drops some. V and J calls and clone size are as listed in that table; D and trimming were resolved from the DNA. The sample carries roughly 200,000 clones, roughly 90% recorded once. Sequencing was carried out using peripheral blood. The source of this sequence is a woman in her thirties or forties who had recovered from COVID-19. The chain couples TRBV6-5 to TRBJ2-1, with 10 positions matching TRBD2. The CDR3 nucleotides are TGTGCCAGCAGCCAGTTAGCGGGAGGATACAATGAGCAGTTCTTC. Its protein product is CASSQLAGGYNEQFF.